The 30 T cell receptor beta chains given below trace back to one sample, sequenced in a study of blood T cell repertoires in COVID-19. The method was immunoSEQ multiplex PCR; TCRdb's version includes in-frame clones alone and lacks a portion of them. The sample has about 220,000 clones, 70% to 90% seen once. Sequencing was performed on peripheral blood. The receptor source for this set is a man in his forties or fifties who had recovered from COVID-19.

This sequence joins TRBV6-5 and TRBJ1-6, with D unresolved. The V end lost 2 bases, the J end lost 2 bases, and 10 bases lay between the germline ends. This CDR3 has 16 amino acids. Per germline, CDR1 MNHEY and CDR2 SVGAGI. CDR3 sequence: CASSYAGRPYNSPLHF. CDR3 nucleotide sequence: TGTGCCAGCAGTTACGCCGGGAGGCCCTATAATTCACCCCTCCACTTT.

The CDR3 DNA reads as TGTGCCAGCAGTTTATCTAGCGGGGGGGGAGGAGATACGCAGTATTTT. Translated, it gives CASSLSSGGGGDTQYF. V is TRBV27 and J is TRBJ2-3; 11 bases are shared with TRBD2. CDR1 and CDR2 from the germline V gene are MNHEY and SMNVEV (reference sequence). Losses at the gene ends were 0 bases for V and 5 bases for J; bases not matched to a gene: 4. This CDR3 spans 16 amino acids.

V usage is TRBV5-6 and J usage is TRBJ1-2; perhaps TRBD1 as D (5 bases). The CDR3 totals 13 residues. The V end was cut by 4 bases, the J end by 3 bases, with 10 bases between. Per germline, CDR1 SGHDT and CDR2 YYEEEE. CDR3 sequence: CASSLGADYGYTF. DNA of the CDR3: TGTGCCAGCAGCCTAGGGGCAGACTATGGCTACACCTTC.

This rearrangement joins TRBV5-8 to TRBJ2-5; 8 positions agree with TRBD1. The germline V gene encodes CDR1 SGHTS and CDR2 YDEGEE. CDR3 length: 14 residues. V lost 9 bases to trimming and J lost 3 bases; unmatched junction nucleotides: 10. The CDR3 region is CAKDDRGLKETQYF. The CDR3 DNA reads TGTGCCAAGGACGACAGGGGTCTGAAAGAGACCCAGTACTTC.

The rearrangement links TRBV30 to TRBJ2-1, with 8 bases that match TRBD2. The germline gives CDR1 GTSNPN, CDR2 SVGIG (reference sequence). The trim removed 3 bases at V and 4 bases at J, leaving 5 bases unmatched. The CDR3 runs 14 residues. The DNA for the CDR3 is TGTGCCTGGAGGGCGACTAGCGCATACAATGAGCAGTTCTTC. This translates into CAWRATSAYNEQFF.

The chain uses TRBV10-2 and TRBJ1-6; perhaps TRBD1 as D (5 bases). CDR3 length equals 14 residues. The V end lost 6 bases, the J end lost 10 bases, and 16 bases lay between the germline ends. CDR1 is WSHSY, CDR2 SAAADI, per germline. The CDR3, as DNA: TGCGCCAGCAGGGACCGCGGGGGTAGGTCACCCCTCCACTTT. This gives the protein CASRDRGGRSPLHF.

This clone was detected only once. CDR3 amino acids: CASSHLAGNQPQHF. CDR3 in DNA: TGCGCCAGCAGTCACTTAGCCGGCAATCAGCCCCAGCATTTT. The V gene is TRBV23-1, the J gene TRBJ1-5, with D uncertain. TRBV23-1 is classed as an ORF, of uncertain function. V lost 3 bases, J lost 2 bases, and 8 bases lay in between. The CDR3 runs 14 residues.

The genes are TRBV6-6 and TRBJ1-1; weak D call: TRBD1 (6 bases). Trimming shortened V by 4 bases and J by 1 base, and 13 bases separated the two germline ends. There are 15 residues in the CDR3. Germline V gene sequence: CDR1 MNHNY, CDR2 SVGAGI (reference sequence). The CDR3 DNA reads as TGTGCCAGCAGTTCCCCCGGGGGGCGGAACACTGAAGCTTTCTTT. Translated, it gives CASSSPGGRNTEAFF.

This clone was seen only a few times. The chain combines TRBV18 with TRBJ1-1, with D unresolved. Looked up from germline, CDR1 is KGHSH and CDR2 is LQKENI. The CDR3 has 15 amino acids. Trimming took off 3 bases at V and 6 bases at J, with 17 bases between the two ends. DNA for the CDR3: TGTGCCAGCTCACCCCAAACGATGGGCCAGGCTGAAGCTTTCTTT. This codes for CASSPQTMGQAEAFF.

The rearrangement uses TRBV19 and TRBJ1-2; a possible D gene is TRBD1 (6 bases). The germline V and J ends were trimmed by 5 bases and 8 bases, with 21 bases remaining between them. The CDR3 sequence is 15 residues long. Germline values: CDR1 LNHDA, CDR2 SQIVND (reference sequence). The chain's CDR3 is CASSLSKGTSAGYTF. In DNA form, the CDR3 reads TGTGCCAGTAGTTTATCGAAGGGGACATCTGCCGGCTACACCTTC. Combining the CDR3 with reference TRBV19 and TRBJ1-2 gives the whole variable domain DGGITQSPKYLFRKEGQNVTLSCEQNLNHDAMYWYRQDPGQGLRLIYYSQIVNDFQKGDIAEGYSVSREKKESFPLTVTSAQKNPTAFYLCASSLSKGTSAGYTFGSGTRLTVV.

This chain connects TRBV28 to TRBJ2-7; TRBD1 matches 10 bases. The CDR3 runs 12 residues. Germline V gene sequence: CDR1 MDHEN, CDR2 SYDVKM. With 4 bases clipped from V and 10 bases from J, the junction kept 4 bases outside the gene matches. The DNA for the CDR3 is TGTGCCAGCAGTTCCCAGACAGGGGGCCAGTACTTC. Translated: CASSSQTGGQYF.

The genes are TRBV27 and TRBJ1-2, with TRBD1 matching 7 bases. This CDR3 has 14 residues. Germline loops: CDR1 MNHEY, CDR2 SMNVEV (reference sequence). V lost 2 bases and J lost 2; bases outside the gene matches: 2. The CDR3 here is CASSLRGQNYGYTF. CDR3 bases: TGTGCCAGCAGTTTAAGGGGACAGAACTATGGCTACACCTTC.

The CDR3 reads CASSSQPPYNEQFF. The CDR3 nucleotides are TGTGCCAGCAGCTCACAGCCCCCCTACAATGAGCAGTTCTTC. The genes are TRBV5-4 and TRBJ2-1; no clear D. This CDR3 comprises 14 residues. Germline lookup yields CDR1 SGHNT and CDR2 YYREEE (reference sequence). V lost 3 bases to trimming and J lost 2 bases, with 9 bases between them.

The chain is built from TRBV18 and TRBJ1-1; weak D call: TRBD1 (5 bases). The CDR3 loop spans 12 amino acids. The germline CDR1 and CDR2 sequences are KGHSH and LQKENI. Trimming removed 3 bases from V and 7 bases from J, with 9 bases in between. The CDR3 loop reads CASSPWGLEAFF. Here the CDR3 DNA reads TGTGCCAGCTCACCGTGGGGACTTGAAGCTTTCTTT. Drawing the rest from reference TRBV18 and TRBJ1-1, the complete variable domain is NAGVMQNPRHLVRRRGQEARLRCSPMKGHSHVYWYRQLPEEGLKFMVYLQKENIIDESGMPKERFSAEFPKEGPSILRIQQVVRGDSAAYFCASSPWGLEAFFGQGTRLTVV.

This chain uses TRBV14 with TRBJ2-2; no firm D call. V was pared by 4 bases and J by 0 bases, with 12 bases between. The CDR3 has 16 residues. Germline-derived CDR1 and CDR2 are SGHDN and FVKESK. CDR3 loop: CASSRHPTPNTGELFF. The CDR3, as DNA: TGTGCCAGCAGCCGCCACCCCACTCCGAACACCGGGGAGCTGTTTTTT.

This chain links TRBV29-1 with TRBJ2-5, with D unresolved. This CDR3 contains 14 residues. Trimming took off 1 base at V and 2 bases at J, with 11 bases between the two ends. Germline assignment: CDR1 SQVTM and CDR2 ANQGSEA. In DNA, the CDR3 is TGCAGCGTTGAAGGCGGAACGTATCAAGAGACCCAGTACTTC. Its protein product is CSVEGGTYQETQYF.

This clone has a single count. This chain uses TRBV28 with TRBJ1-2; 12 bases are a match to TRBD1. The germline V gene has CDR1 MDHEN and CDR2 SYDVKM. V was pared by 2 bases and J by 5 bases, with 6 bases of the junction left unmatched. There are 16 residues in the CDR3. The CDR3 reads CASSLGGQGAGYGYTF. The CDR3 DNA is TGTGCCAGCAGTTTAGGGGGACAGGGGGCAGGTTATGGCTACACCTTC.

This clone was counted once. V is TRBV30 and J is TRBJ2-3, with 7 bases that match TRBD1. The germline V gene encodes CDR1 GTSNPN and CDR2 SVGIG (reference sequence). The junction had 6 bases not matched to a gene; V was cut back by 4 bases and J by 5 bases. The CDR3 is made up of 13 amino acids. The CDR3 region has the DNA TGTGCCTGGACCCGACAGGGTCTAGATACGCAGTATTTT. Translation: CAWTRQGLDTQYF.

The J gene is TRBJ1-5, the V gene TRBV27; no firm D call. The germline CDR1 and CDR2 sequences are MNHEY and SMNVEV (reference sequence). This CDR3 region has 14 residues. Trimming took off 3 bases at V and 1 base at J, with 7 bases between the two ends. In DNA form, the CDR3 reads TGTGCCAGCAGTTTCAGATTCAGCAATCAGCCCCAGCATTTT. Translation gives CASSFRFSNQPQHF.

A note on this clone: Other DNA sequences in this specimen translate into the identical CDR3. This chain connects TRBV7-9 to TRBJ2-2; 7 positions agree with TRBD1. There are 14 residues in the CDR3. J lost 5 bases, V lost 5 bases, and 5 bases had no gene match. Per germline, CDR1 SEHNR and CDR2 FQNEAQ (reference sequence). CDR3 sequence (DNA): TGTGCCAGCAGCCCGGGACAGTCAACCGGGGAGCTGTTTTTT. It yields the protein CASSPGQSTGELFF.

The genes are TRBV9 and TRBJ1-2, with a weak D call TRBD1 (5 bases). This CDR3 contains 15 residues. Germline V CDR1 and CDR2: SGDLS, YYNGEE. Between the trimmed V and J ends, which lost 1 base and 7 bases, there was a span of 17 bases. The CDR3 DNA sequence: TGTGCCAGCAGCGTAAAGCACCTCCCAGGGTCTGGCTACACCTTC. As protein: CASSVKHLPGSGYTF.

The chain links TRBV30 to TRBJ1-3, with D possibly TRBD1 on 5 matching bases. Germline V gives CDR1 GTSNPN, CDR2 SVGIG (reference sequence). Trimming cost V 2 bases and J 2 bases, with 10 bases left between them. This CDR3 has 14 amino acids. CDR3 sequence reads: CAWSPGVPGNTIYF. The CDR3, as DNA: TGTGCCTGGAGTCCGGGGGTCCCTGGAAACACCATATATTTT. The full variable domain, its missing parts supplied by reference TRBV30 and TRBJ1-3, is SQTIHQWPATLVQPVGSPLSLECTVEGTSNPNLYWYRQAAGRGLQLLFYSVGIGQISSEVPQNLSASRPQDRQFILSSKKLLLSDSGFYLCAWSPGVPGNTIYFGEGSWLTVV.

The CDR3 coding sequence is TGTGCCAGCAGCTTATTTGGAAGCAGGGATGAGCAGTTCTTC. This codes for CASSLFGSRDEQFF. The V and J genes are TRBV7-6 and TRBJ2-1; perhaps TRBD1 as D (5 bases). Trimming shortened V by 2 bases and J by 8 bases, and 13 bases separated the two germline ends. The CDR3 is 14 amino acids. Germline CDR1 reads SGHVS; CDR2 reads FNYEAQ.

The gene calls are TRBV30 and TRBJ2-1; possible D gene TRBD2, 6 bases. This CDR3 has 17 amino acids. V gave up 2 bases and J gave up 2 bases, with 19 bases separating them. Germline V gene data show CDR1 as GTSNPN and CDR2 as SVGIG (reference sequence). CDR3 bases: TGTGCCTGGAGTCCAAAAGTCGGGAGATCCCCCTACAATGAGCAGTTCTTC. It yields the protein CAWSPKVGRSPYNEQFF.

The chain links TRBV5-5 to TRBJ2-2; 7 bases line up with TRBD1. The J segment lost 2 bases and the V segment lost 3 bases, leaving 10 bases of the junction unmatched. The CDR3 loop spans 17 amino acids. Per the germline V gene, CDR1 is SGHKS and CDR2 is YYEKEE (reference sequence). This CDR3 reads CASSYLGTARNTGELFF. The CDR3 bases are TGTGCCAGCAGCTATCTCGGGACAGCCAGAAACACCGGGGAGCTGTTTTTT.

The V and J genes are TRBV19 and TRBJ1-1; no definite D call. In germline, CDR1 is LNHDA, CDR2 SQIVND (reference sequence). The CDR3 length is 13 residues. V was shortened by 5 bases and J by 0 bases, with 7 bases between the two germline ends. The CDR3 coding sequence is TGTGCCAGTAGTTTGGCGGTGAACACTGAAGCTTTCTTT. This codes for CASSLAVNTEAFF.

This chain uses TRBV3-1 (or the pseudogene TRBV3-2) with TRBJ2-5; 10 nucleotides match TRBD2. This CDR3 region has 14 residues. V lost 8 bases, J lost 3 bases, and 6 bases stayed unmatched. Germline CDR1 is LGHDT and CDR2 is YNNKEL (reference sequence). CDR3 sequence (DNA): TGTGCCAGCGGACTAGCGGCAAGAAAAGAGACCCAGTACTTC. Amino acid sequence: CASGLAARKETQYF.

The rearrangement links TRBV27 to TRBJ2-7, with TRBD1 identical over 7 bases. The CDR3 has 15 residues. V was clipped by 6 bases and J by 3 bases; unmatched bases: 11. Germline V lookup: CDR1 MNHEY, CDR2 SMNVEV (reference sequence). The CDR3 DNA reads as TGTGCCAGCAGCAGACAGGGAGTGGGAATCTACGAGCAGTACTTC. This codes for CASSRQGVGIYEQYF.

This chain uses TRBV19 with TRBJ2-7; TRBD1 matches at 9 bases. Trimming took 5 bases from V and 2 from J; bases not matched to a gene: 7. The germline V gene encodes CDR1 LNHDA and CDR2 SQIVND (reference sequence). This CDR3 comprises 15 residues. The DNA of the CDR3 is TGTGCCAGTAGTTCCTGGACAGGGGCAGCCTACGAGCAGTACTTC. Protein sequence: CASSSWTGAAYEQYF.

V gene TRBV5-1 combines with J gene TRBJ2-1; tentatively, D is TRBD2 (6 bases). The CDR3 runs 13 residues. From germline, CDR1 is SGHRS and CDR2 YFSETQ. Trimming shortened V by 4 bases and J by 8 bases, and 13 bases separated the two germline ends. CDR3 sequence reads: CASSAGRRDEQFF. CDR3 DNA sequence: TGCGCCAGCAGCGCGGGACGACGCGATGAGCAGTTCTTC.